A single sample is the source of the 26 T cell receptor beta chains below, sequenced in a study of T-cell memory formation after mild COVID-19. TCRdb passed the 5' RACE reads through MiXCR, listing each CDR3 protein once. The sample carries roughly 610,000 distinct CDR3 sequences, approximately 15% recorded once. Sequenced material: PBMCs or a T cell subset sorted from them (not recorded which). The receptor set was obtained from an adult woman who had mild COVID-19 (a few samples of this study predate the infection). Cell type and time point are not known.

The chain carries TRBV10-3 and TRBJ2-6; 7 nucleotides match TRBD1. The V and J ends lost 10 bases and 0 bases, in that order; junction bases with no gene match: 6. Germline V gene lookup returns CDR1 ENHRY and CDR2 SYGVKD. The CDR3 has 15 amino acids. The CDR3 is CATDRAGSGANVLTF. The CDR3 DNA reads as TGTGCCACAGACAGGGCAGGCTCTGGGGCCAACGTCCTGACTTTC.

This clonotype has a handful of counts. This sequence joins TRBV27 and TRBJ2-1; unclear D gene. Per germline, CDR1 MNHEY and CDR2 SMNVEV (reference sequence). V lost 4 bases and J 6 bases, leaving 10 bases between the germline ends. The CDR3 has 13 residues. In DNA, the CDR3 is TGTGCCAGCAGTTCCCTAGGTTTCAATGAGCAGTTCTTC. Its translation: CASSSLGFNEQFF.

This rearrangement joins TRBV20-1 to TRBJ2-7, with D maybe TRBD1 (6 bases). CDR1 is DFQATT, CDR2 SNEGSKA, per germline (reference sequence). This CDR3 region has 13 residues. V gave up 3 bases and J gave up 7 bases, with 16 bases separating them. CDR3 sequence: CSASRGTLGEQYF. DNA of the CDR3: TGCAGTGCTAGTAGGGGGACCCTGGGGGAGCAGTACTTC.

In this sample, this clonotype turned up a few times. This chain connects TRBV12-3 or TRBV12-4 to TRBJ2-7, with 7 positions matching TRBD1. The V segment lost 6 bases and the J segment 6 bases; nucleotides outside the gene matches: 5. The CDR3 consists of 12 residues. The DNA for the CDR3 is TGTGCCAGCAGCCTAAGACAGGGCGAGCAGTACTTC. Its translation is CASSLRQGEQYF.

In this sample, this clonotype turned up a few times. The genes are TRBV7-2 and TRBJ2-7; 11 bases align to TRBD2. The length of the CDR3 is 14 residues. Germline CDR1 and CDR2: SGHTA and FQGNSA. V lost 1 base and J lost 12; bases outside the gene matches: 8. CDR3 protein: CASSLGTSGSFRYF. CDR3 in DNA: TGTGCCAGCAGCTTAGGGACTAGCGGGTCCTTCCGGTACTTC. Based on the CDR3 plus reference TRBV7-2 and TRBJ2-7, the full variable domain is GAGVSQSPSNKVTEKGKDVELRCDPISGHTALYWYRQSLGQGLEFLIYFQGNSAPDKSGLPSDRFSAERTGGSVSTLTIQRTQQEDSAVYLCASSLGTSGSFRYFGPGTRLTVT.

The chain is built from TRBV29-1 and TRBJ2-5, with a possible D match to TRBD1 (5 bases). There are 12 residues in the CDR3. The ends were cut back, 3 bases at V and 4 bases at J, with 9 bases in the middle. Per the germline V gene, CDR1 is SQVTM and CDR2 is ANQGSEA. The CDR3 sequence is CSVDWQGETQYF. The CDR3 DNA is TGCAGCGTTGACTGGCAGGGAGAGACCCAGTACTTC.

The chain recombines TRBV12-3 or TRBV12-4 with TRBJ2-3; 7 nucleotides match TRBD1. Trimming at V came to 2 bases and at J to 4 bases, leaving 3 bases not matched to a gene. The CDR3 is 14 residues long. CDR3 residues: CASSLIQGADTQYF. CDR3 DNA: TGTGCCAGCAGTTTAATCCAGGGGGCAGATACGCAGTATTTT.

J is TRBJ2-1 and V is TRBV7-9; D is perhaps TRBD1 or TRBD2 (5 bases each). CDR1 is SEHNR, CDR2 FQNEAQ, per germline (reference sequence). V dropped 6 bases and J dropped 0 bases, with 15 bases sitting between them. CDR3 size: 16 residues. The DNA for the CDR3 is TGTGCCAGCAGTCGGGACCTTCCTAGCTCCTACAATGAGCAGTTCTTC. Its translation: CASSRDLPSSYNEQFF.

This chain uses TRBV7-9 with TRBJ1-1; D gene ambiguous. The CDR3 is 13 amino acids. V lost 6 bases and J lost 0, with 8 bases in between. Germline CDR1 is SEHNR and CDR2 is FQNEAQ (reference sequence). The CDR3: CASRPTVNTEAFF. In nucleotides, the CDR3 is TGTGCCAGCAGGCCTACAGTGAACACTGAAGCTTTCTTT.

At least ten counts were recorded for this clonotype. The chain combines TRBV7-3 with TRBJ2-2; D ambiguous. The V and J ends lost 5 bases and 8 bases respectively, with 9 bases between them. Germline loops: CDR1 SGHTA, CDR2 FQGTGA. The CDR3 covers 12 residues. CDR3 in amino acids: CASSPRPGELFF. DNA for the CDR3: TGTGCCAGCAGCCCCCGGCCTGGGGAGCTGTTTTTT.

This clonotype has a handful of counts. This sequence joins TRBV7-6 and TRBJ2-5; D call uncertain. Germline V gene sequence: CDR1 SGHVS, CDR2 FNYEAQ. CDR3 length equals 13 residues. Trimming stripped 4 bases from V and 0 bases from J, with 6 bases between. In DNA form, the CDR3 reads TGTGCCAGCAGCTCCCAGTACCAAGAGACCCAGTACTTC. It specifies CASSSQYQETQYF.

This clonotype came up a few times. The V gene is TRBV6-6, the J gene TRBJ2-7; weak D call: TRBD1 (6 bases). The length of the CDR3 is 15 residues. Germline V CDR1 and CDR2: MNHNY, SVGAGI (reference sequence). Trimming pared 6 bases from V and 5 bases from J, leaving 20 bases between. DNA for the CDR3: TGTGCCAGCAGCGGAACCGGGACATCAGGCCACGAGCAGTACTTC. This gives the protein CASSGTGTSGHEQYF.

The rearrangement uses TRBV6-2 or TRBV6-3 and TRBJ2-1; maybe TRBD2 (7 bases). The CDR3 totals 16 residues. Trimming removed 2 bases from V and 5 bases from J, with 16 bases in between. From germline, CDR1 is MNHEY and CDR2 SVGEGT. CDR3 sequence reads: CASSYDYREGNNEQFF. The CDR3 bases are TGTGCCAGCAGTTACGACTACAGGGAGGGTAACAATGAGCAGTTCTTC.

CDR3 in amino acids: CASSAWTGGNTGELFF. The CDR3 coding sequence is TGTGCCAGCAGCGCTTGGACAGGGGGCAACACCGGGGAGCTGTTTTTT. V is TRBV9 and J is TRBJ2-2; 11 positions match TRBD1. Germline CDR1 is SGDLS and CDR2 is YYNGEE. The CDR3 totals 16 residues. V was pared by 3 bases and J by 2 bases, with 3 bases of the junction left unmatched.

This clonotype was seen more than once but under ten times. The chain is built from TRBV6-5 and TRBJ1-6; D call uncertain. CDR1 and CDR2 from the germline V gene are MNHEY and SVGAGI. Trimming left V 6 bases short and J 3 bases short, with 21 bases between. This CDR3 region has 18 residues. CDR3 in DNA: TGTGCCAGCAGCTCTTATACGGTTCCGGGAGGCTATAATTCACCCCTCCACTTT. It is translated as CASSSYTVPGGYNSPLHF.

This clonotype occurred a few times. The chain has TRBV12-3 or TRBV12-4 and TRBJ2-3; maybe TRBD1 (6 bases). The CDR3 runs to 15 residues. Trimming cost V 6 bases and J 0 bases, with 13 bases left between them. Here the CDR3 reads CASSFGQISTDTQYF. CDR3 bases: TGTGCCAGCAGCTTTGGACAGATTAGCACAGATACGCAGTATTTT.

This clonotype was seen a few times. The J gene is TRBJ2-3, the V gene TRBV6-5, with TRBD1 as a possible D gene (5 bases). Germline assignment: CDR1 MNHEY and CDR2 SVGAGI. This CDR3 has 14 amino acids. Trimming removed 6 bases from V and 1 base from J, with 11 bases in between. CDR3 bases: TGTGCCAGCAGAAAGACAGACCGCACAGATACGCAGTATTTT. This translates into CASRKTDRTDTQYF.

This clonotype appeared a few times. The CDR3 protein is CASSQGVGGLYNEQFF. The CDR3 coding sequence is TGTGCCAGCAGCCAAGGGGTAGGGGGTTTATACAATGAGCAGTTCTTC. The gene calls are TRBV14 and TRBJ2-1, with D maybe TRBD1 (6 bases). The length of the CDR3 is 16 residues. CDR1 and CDR2 from the germline V gene are SGHDN and FVKESK. Trimming pared 1 base from V and 4 bases from J, leaving 14 bases between.

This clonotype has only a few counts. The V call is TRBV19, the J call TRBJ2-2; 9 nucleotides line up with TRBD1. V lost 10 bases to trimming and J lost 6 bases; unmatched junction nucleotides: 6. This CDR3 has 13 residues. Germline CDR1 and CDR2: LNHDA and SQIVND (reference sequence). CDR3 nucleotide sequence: TGTGCCACCGGGACAGGGCCTCCCGGGGAGCTGTTTTTT. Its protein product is CATGTGPPGELFF.

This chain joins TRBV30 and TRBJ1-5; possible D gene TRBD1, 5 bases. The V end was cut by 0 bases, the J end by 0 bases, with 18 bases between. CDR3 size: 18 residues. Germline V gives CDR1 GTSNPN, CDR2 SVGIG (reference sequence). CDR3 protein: CAWSVTRRSRDSNQPQHF. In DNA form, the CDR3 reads TGTGCCTGGAGTGTAACCCGACGATCCAGGGATAGCAATCAGCCCCAGCATTTT.

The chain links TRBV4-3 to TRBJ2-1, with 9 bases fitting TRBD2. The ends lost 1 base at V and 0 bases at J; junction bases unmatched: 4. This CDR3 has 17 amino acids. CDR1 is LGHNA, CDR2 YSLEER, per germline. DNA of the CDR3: TGCGCCAGCAGCCAAGGGACTAGCGTCCGCTCCTACAATGAGCAGTTCTTC. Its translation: CASSQGTSVRSYNEQFF.

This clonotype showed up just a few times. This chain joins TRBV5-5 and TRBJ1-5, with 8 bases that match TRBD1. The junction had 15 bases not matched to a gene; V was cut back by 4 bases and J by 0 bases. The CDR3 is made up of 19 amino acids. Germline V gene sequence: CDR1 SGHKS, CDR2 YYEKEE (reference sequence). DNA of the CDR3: TGTGCCAGCAGCAAGACAGGGGACCCGCTTCACCTTAGCAATCAGCCCCAGCATTTT. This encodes CASSKTGDPLHLSNQPQHF.

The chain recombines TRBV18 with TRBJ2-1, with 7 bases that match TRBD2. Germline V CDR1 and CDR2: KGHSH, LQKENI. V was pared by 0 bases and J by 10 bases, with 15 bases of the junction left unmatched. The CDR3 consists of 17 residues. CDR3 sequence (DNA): TGTGCCAGCTCACCACCAAGTCGGGGGGTCGGTGTAGGGGAGCAGTTCTTC. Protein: CASSPPSRGVGVGEQFF.

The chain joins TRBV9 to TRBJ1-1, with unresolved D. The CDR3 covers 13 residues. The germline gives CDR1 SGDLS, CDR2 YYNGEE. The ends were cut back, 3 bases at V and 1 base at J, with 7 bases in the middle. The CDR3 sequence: CASSASQNTEAFF. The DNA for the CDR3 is TGTGCCAGCAGCGCATCACAGAACACTGAAGCTTTCTTT.

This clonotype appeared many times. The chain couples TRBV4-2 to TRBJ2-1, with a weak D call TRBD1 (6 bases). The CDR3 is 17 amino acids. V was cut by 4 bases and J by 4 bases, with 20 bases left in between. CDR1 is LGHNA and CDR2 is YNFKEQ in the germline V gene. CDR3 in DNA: TGTGCCAGCAGCCCCTCCTTTGACAGGCCTCTATACAATGAGCAGTTCTTC. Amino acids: CASSPSFDRPLYNEQFF.

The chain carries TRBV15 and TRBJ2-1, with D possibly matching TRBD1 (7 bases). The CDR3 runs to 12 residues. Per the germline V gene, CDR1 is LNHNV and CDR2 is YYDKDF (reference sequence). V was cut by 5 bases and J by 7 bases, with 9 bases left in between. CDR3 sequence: CATSSGGNEQFF. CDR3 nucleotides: TGTGCCACCAGCTCAGGGGGGAATGAGCAGTTCTTC.